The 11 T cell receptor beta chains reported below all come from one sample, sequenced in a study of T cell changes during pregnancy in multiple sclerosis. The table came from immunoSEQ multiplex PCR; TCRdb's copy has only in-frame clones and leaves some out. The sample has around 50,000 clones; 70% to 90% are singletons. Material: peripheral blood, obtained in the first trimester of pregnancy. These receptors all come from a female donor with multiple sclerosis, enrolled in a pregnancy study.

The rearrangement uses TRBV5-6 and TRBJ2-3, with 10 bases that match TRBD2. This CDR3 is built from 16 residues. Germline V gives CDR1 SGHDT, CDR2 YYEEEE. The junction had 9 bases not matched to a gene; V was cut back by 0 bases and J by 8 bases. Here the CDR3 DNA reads TGTGCCAGCAGCTTGGGTGGTAGCGGGGGGTCTAGTACGCAGTATTTT. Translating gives CASSLGGSGGSSTQYF.

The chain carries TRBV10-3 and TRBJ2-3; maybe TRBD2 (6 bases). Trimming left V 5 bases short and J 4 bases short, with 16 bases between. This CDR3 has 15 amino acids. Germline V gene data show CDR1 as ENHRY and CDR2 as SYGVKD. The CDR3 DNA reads TGTGCCATCAGTCCGGGACTTAGTCGGGCAGATACGCAGTATTTT. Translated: CAISPGLSRADTQYF.

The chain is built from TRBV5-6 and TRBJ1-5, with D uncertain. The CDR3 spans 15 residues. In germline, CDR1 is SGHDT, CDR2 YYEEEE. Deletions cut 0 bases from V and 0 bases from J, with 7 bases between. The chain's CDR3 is CASSLGTYSNQPQHF. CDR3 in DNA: TGTGCCAGCAGCTTGGGAACCTATAGCAATCAGCCCCAGCATTTT.

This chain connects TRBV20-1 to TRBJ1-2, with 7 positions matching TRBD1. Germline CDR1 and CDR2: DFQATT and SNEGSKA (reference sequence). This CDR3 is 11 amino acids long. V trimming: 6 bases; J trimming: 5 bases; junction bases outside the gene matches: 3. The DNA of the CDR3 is TGCAGTGCCGCAGGGGGGTATGGCTACACCTTC. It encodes CSAAGGYGYTF.

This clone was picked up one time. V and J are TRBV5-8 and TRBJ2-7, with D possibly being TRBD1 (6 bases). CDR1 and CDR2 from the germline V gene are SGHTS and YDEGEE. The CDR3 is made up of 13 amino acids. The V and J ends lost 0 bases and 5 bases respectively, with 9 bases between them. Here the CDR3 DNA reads TGTGCCAGCAGCTTGGGGCAGGGGCACGAGCAGTACTTC. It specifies CASSLGQGHEQYF.

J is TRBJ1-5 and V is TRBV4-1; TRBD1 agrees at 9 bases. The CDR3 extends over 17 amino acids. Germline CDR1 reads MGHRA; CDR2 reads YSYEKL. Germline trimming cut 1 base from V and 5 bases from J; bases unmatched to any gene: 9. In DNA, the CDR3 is TGCGCCAGCAGCCAAGTAGGTTCGGGACAGGGCTATCAGCCCCAGCATTTT. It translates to CASSQVGSGQGYQPQHF.

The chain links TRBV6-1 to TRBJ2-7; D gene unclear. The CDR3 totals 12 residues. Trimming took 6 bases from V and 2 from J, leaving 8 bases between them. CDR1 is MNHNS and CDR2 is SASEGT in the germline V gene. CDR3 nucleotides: TGTGCCAGCAGAAACACACCCTACGAGCAGTACTTC. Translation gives CASRNTPYEQYF.

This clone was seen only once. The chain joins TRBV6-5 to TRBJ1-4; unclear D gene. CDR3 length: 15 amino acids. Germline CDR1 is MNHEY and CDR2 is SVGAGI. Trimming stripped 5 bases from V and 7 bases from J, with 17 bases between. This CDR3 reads CASSLFGSAREKLFF. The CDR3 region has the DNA TGTGCCAGCAGTCTATTCGGGTCGGCCCGTGAAAAACTGTTTTTT.

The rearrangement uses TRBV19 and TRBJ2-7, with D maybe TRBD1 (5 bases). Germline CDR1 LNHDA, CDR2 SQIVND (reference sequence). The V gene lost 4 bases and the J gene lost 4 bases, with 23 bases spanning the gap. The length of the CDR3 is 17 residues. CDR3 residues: CASSTSHRTRGMYEQYF. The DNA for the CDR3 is TGTGCCAGTAGTACCTCACACCGGACAAGGGGTATGTACGAGCAGTACTTC.

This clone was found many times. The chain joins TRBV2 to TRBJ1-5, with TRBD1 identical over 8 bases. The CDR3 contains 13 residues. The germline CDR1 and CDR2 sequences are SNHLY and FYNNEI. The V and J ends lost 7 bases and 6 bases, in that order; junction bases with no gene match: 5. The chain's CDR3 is CASTGTGVQPQHF. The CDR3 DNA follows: TGTGCCAGCACCGGGACAGGTGTTCAGCCCCAGCATTTT.

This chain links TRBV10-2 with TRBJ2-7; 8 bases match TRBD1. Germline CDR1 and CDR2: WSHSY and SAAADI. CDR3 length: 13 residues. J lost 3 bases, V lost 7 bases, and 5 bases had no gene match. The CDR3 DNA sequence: TGCGCCAGCACGGGGGACAGGTACTACGAGCAGTACTTC. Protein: CASTGDRYYEQYF.